This TCR beta chain was captured by sequencing in a study of T cell changes during pregnancy in multiple sclerosis. Using immunoSEQ multiplex PCR, the repertoire was profiled, and TCRdb retains in-frame clones only, with some absent. The sample lists roughly 37,000 clones; approximately 90% were seen once. The V and J ends lost 6 bases and 1 base respectively, with 9 bases between them. This CDR3 is 13 amino acids long. CDR1 and CDR2 from the germline V gene are MNHEY and SMNVEV (reference sequence). Specimen: CD8+ T cells from peripheral blood mononuclear cells, collected before pregnancy. The rearrangement links TRBV27 to TRBJ1-1; no clear D. This clonotype was sampled from a female donor with multiple sclerosis, enrolled in a pregnancy study. The CDR3 region is CASSPLGNTEAFF. CDR3 coding DNA: TGTGCCAGCAGCCCACTAGGGAACACTGAAGCTTTCTTT.